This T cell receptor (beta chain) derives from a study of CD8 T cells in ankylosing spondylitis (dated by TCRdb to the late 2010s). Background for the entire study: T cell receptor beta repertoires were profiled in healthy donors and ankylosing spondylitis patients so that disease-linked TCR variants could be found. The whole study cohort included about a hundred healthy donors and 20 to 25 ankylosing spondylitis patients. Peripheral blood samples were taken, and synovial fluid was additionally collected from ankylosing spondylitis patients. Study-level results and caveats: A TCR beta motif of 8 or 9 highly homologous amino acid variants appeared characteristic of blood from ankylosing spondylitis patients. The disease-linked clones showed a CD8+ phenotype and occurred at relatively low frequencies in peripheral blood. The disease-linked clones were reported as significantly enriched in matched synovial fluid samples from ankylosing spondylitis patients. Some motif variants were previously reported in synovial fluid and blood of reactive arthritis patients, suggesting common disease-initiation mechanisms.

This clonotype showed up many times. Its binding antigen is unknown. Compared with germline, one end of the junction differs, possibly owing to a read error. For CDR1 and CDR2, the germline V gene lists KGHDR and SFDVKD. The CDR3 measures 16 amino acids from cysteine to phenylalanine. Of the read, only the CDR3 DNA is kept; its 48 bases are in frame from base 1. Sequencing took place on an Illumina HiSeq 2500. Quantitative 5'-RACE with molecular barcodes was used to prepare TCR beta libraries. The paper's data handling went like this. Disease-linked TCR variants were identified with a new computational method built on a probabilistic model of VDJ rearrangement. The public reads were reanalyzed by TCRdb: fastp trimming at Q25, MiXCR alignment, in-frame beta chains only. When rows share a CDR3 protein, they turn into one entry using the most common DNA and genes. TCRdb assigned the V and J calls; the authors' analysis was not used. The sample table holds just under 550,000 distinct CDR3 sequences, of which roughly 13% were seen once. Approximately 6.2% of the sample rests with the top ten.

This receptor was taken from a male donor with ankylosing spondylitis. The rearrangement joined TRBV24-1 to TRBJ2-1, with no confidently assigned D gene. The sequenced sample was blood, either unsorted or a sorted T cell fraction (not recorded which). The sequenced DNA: TGTGCCACCAGTGATGAAGTCCCCTCCCCCTATAATGAGCAGTTCTTC. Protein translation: CATSDEVPSPYNEQFF.